This TCR beta chain was recorded in a study of shared clonotypes between healthy human individuals. Study summary: Per-donor plates numbered three CD4 naive, three CD4 memory, two CD8 naive and one CD8 memory.

TCRdb's table, derived via immunoSEQ multiplex PCR, lists solely in-frame clones and lacks some. Altogether about 680,000 clones are present, roughly nine tenths being singletons, with the ten largest covering 20% to 25%. As defined, naive CD8 cells were CD45RO-negative and positively selected for CCR7, with terminally differentiated effector memory CD45RA+ cells excluded. The J segment lost 4 bases and the V segment lost 8 bases, leaving 8 bases of the junction unmatched. This CDR3 contains 14 residues. Germline-derived CDR1 and CDR2 are SGHRS and YFSETQ. The sequenced sample consisted of naive CD8+ T cells sorted from blood. The TCR sequence derives from a man aged 25-45 years in good health. J is TRBJ2-7 and V is TRBV5-1; TRBD1 agrees at 11 bases. The CDR3 reads CASGLGQGAYEQYF. The CDR3, as DNA: TGCGCCAGTGGGCTCGGACAGGGGGCTTACGAGCAGTACTTC.